Listed here are 19 T cell receptor beta chains from one sample, sequenced in a study of blood T cell repertoires in COVID-19. Repertoires were generated with immunoSEQ multiplex PCR, while TCRdb's copy carries only in-frame clones and drops some. The table lists approximately 180,000 clones, less than 85% of them singletons. The specimen was PBMCs or T cells enriched from blood (not recorded which). The receptors stem from a woman aged 55-75 years with acute COVID-19.

V is TRBV4-3 and J is TRBJ1-5, with D possibly TRBD1 on 6 matching bases. The CDR3 loop spans 15 amino acids. Trimming stripped 4 bases from V and 0 bases from J, with 10 bases between. Germline CDR1 reads LGHNA; CDR2 reads YSLEER. As DNA, the CDR3 is TGCGCCAGCAGCCGTACAGGGAGTAGCAATCAGCCCCAGCATTTT. This codes for CASSRTGSSNQPQHF.

This chain joins TRBV6-5 and TRBJ1-2, with unresolved D. Trimming removed 10 bases from V and 6 bases from J, with 12 bases in between. The CDR3 runs to 11 residues. The germline V gene has CDR1 MNHEY and CDR2 SVGAGI. The CDR3 sequence: CATVTADGYTF. The CDR3, as DNA: TGTGCCACCGTAACAGCGGATGGCTACACCTTC.

This clone has a handful of counts. This rearrangement joins TRBV13 to TRBJ1-1; 10 nucleotides align to TRBD1. CDR3 length: 14 amino acids. J gave up 6 bases and V 5 bases, and 6 bases lay outside the gene matches. Germline V gene sequence: CDR1 PRHDT, CDR2 FYEKMQ (reference sequence). The CDR3, as DNA: TGTGCCAGCAGCCTACTGGACAGGGGGGCTGAAGCTTTCTTT. Amino acid sequence: CASSLLDRGAEAFF.

This clone has only a few counts. The chain employs TRBV7-6 and TRBJ2-5; no clear D. Trimming cost V 1 base and J 5 bases, with 11 bases left between them. This CDR3 has 14 amino acids. CDR1 is SGHVS and CDR2 is FNYEAQ in the germline V gene. The DNA of the CDR3 is TGTGCCAGCAGCTTAGACCAGATCGGGGAGACCCAGTACTTC. It yields the protein CASSLDQIGETQYF.

The chain employs TRBV19 and TRBJ1-5; 9 nucleotides match TRBD1. The V gene's germline CDR1 is LNHDA and CDR2 SQIVND (reference sequence). Trimming at V came to 5 bases and at J to 6 bases, leaving 8 bases not matched to a gene. This CDR3 spans 15 amino acids. In nucleotides, the CDR3 is TGTGCCAGTAGTTCCTCGGGACAGGGTAGTCAGCCCCAGCATTTT. Translated: CASSSSGQGSQPQHF.

The chain is built from TRBV6-2 or TRBV6-3 and TRBJ2-1, with 10 nucleotides matching TRBD2. Unmatched junction bases numbered 6, after V lost 2 bases and J lost 5 bases. Germline loops: CDR1 MNHEY, CDR2 SVGEGT. The CDR3 loop spans 16 amino acids. The CDR3 region is CASSYRGLAVNNEQFF. The CDR3 nucleotides read TGTGCCAGCAGTTACAGAGGACTAGCGGTTAACAATGAGCAGTTCTTC.

V is TRBV3-1 (or the pseudogene TRBV3-2) and J is TRBJ1-2; 11 bases fit TRBD1. CDR1 is LGHDT, CDR2 YNNKEL, per germline (reference sequence). The CDR3 has 15 residues. The V gene end was trimmed by 2 bases and the J gene end by 10 bases; junction bases not matched to a gene: 9. The CDR3 region has the DNA TGTGCCAGCAGCCAAAATGGACAGGGGGCGCATGACTACACCTTC. This sequence encodes CASSQNGQGAHDYTF.

The chain is built from TRBV4-1 and TRBJ1-2; perhaps TRBD1 as D (6 bases). V gave up 4 bases and J gave up 14 bases, with 29 bases separating them. Germline-derived CDR1 and CDR2 are MGHRA and YSYEKL. The CDR3 covers 16 residues. CDR3 in DNA: TGCGCCAGCAGCCCAAACTTAAACGACAGGAGTTTTAGTAGGACCTTC. Its translation: CASSPNLNDRSFSRTF.

The gene calls are TRBV24-1 and TRBJ2-1; possible D gene TRBD2, 6 bases. CDR1 and CDR2 from the germline V gene are KGHDR and SFDVKD. There are 17 residues in the CDR3. Trimming took off 3 bases at V and 1 base at J, with 15 bases between the two ends. The CDR3 here is CATSDPGLSLSYNEQFF. CDR3 bases: TGTGCCACCAGTGATCCGGGACTGTCACTTTCCTACAATGAGCAGTTCTTC.

This clone was seen a handful of times. CDR3 loop: CASSRSAGQDYTGELFF. In nucleotides, the CDR3 is TGCGCCAGCAGCCGAAGCGCGGGACAGGATTACACCGGGGAGCTGTTTTTT. This chain connects TRBV5-1 to TRBJ2-2; TRBD1 matches at 8 bases. CDR1 SGHRS and CDR2 YFSETQ come from the germline V gene. After removal of 4 bases from V and 3 bases from J, the junction contained 11 bases not matched to a gene. This CDR3 has 17 amino acids.

The chain is built from TRBV27 and TRBJ2-7; 8 positions agree with TRBD1. CDR1 MNHEY and CDR2 SMNVEV come from the germline V gene (reference sequence). Trimming took 4 bases from V and 6 from J; bases not matched to a gene: 8. CDR3 size: 14 residues. DNA of the CDR3: TGTGCCAGCAGTTCCCCGGACAGGGTCGGCGAGCAGTACTTC. This encodes CASSSPDRVGEQYF.

The chain employs TRBV2 and TRBJ2-3; D gene ambiguous. V was clipped by 6 bases and J by 5 bases, with 12 bases between them. CDR1 and CDR2 (germline): SNHLY, FYNNEI. The CDR3 consists of 13 residues. The CDR3 sequence is CASSAENIDTQYF. In DNA, the CDR3 is TGTGCCAGCAGCGCGGAGAATATAGATACGCAGTATTTT.

This clone was detected once. The rearrangement uses TRBV24-1 and TRBJ1-2; 9 nucleotides match TRBD1. CDR3 length equals 16 residues. Germline V gene lookup returns CDR1 KGHDR and CDR2 SFDVKD. Losses at the gene ends were 4 bases for V and 8 bases for J; bases not matched to a gene: 13. CDR3 coding DNA: TGTGCCACCAGTGACCTGAACCCGACAGGGGGAGAAGGCTACACCTTC. Translated: CATSDLNPTGGEGYTF.

V gene TRBV7-2 combines with J gene TRBJ1-1; possible D gene TRBD1, 5 bases. CDR1 is SGHTA and CDR2 is FQGNSA in the germline V gene. The CDR3 spans 14 residues. V lost 3 bases and J lost 2, with 10 bases in between. The CDR3 protein is CASSLTGTNTEAFF. The CDR3 DNA follows: TGTGCCAGCAGCTTGACCGGGACTAACACTGAAGCTTTCTTT.

The rearrangement links TRBV18 to TRBJ1-1, with a tentative D call TRBD1 (6 bases). The CDR3 totals 14 residues. The ends were cut back, 5 bases at V and 3 bases at J, with 13 bases in the middle. Germline CDR1 KGHSH, CDR2 LQKENI. The CDR3 here is CASSGKGGDTEAFF. In nucleotides, the CDR3 is TGTGCCAGCTCAGGGAAAGGGGGGGACACTGAAGCTTTCTTT.

In its sample, this clone was seen once. The DNA of the CDR3 is TGTGCCAGCAGCTTAGGACAGGACTATGGCTACACCTTC. It codes for CASSLGQDYGYTF. The J gene is TRBJ1-2, the V gene TRBV7-8, with a tentative D call TRBD1 (6 bases). This CDR3 comprises 13 residues. The germline gives CDR1 SGHVS, CDR2 FQNEAQ. The V end was cut by 1 base, the J end by 3 bases, with 6 bases between.

V is TRBV4-3 and J is TRBJ2-3, with 7 nucleotides matching TRBD2. CDR1 and CDR2 from the germline V gene are LGHNA and YSLEER. This CDR3 contains 16 residues. With 3 bases clipped from V and 1 base from J, the junction kept 7 bases outside the gene matches. CDR3 DNA: TGCGCCAGCAGCCAGGGTCTAGCGGTTCGCACAGATACGCAGTATTTT. As protein: CASSQGLAVRTDTQYF.

This chain links TRBV7-2 with TRBJ1-6; 8 bases agree with TRBD1. The CDR3 spans 14 residues. The junction had 4 bases not matched to a gene; V was cut back by 5 bases and J by 7 bases. Germline-derived CDR1 and CDR2 are SGHTA and FQGNSA. In nucleotides, the CDR3 is TGTGCCAGCAGCACCGGACAGGGAAATTCACCCCTCCACTTT. This codes for CASSTGQGNSPLHF. The whole variable domain, filled in from reference TRBV7-2 and TRBJ1-6, reads GAGVSQSPSNKVTEKGKDVELRCDPISGHTALYWYRQSLGQGLEFLIYFQGNSAPDKSGLPSDRFSAERTGGSVSTLTIQRTQQEDSAVYLCASSTGQGNSPLHFGNGTRLTVT.

The chain joins TRBV9 to TRBJ2-2; D unclear. The length of the CDR3 is 11 residues. Germline V gives CDR1 SGDLS, CDR2 YYNGEE. The V gene lost 3 bases and the J gene lost 6 bases, with 3 bases spanning the gap. The chain's CDR3 is CASSEPGELFF. CDR3 bases: TGTGCCAGCAGCGAGCCCGGGGAGCTGTTTTTT.